These 10 T cell receptor beta chains came from one sample sequenced in a study of cytomegalovirus exposure and HLA in healthy donors. Sequencing was performed with immunoSEQ multiplex PCR; in TCRdb, only in-frame clones are kept and a portion is missing. The top ten clones hold over 5.5% of a sample with roughly 180,000 clones, approximately 88% of them seen once. Sequencing was done on a sample of PBMCs. The receptors here all came from a man aged 18 to 30 in good health and CMV-seropositive.

In this sample, this clone turned up once. This sequence joins TRBV11-2 and TRBJ2-7; 8 bases line up with TRBD1. CDR1 and CDR2 from the germline V gene are SGHAT and FQNNGV. The CDR3 runs to 16 residues. V lost 5 bases, J lost 5 bases, and 14 bases stayed unmatched. This CDR3 reads CASSDESWTGFDEQYF. CDR3 sequence (DNA): TGTGCCAGCAGCGATGAATCTTGGACAGGGTTCGACGAGCAGTACTTC.

The chain combines TRBV7-3 with TRBJ2-1; TRBD1 agrees at 9 bases. The germline CDR1 and CDR2 sequences are SGHTA and FQGTGA. The CDR3 has 18 residues. J gave up 8 bases and V 4 bases, and 18 bases lay outside the gene matches. Written as DNA, the CDR3 is TGTGCCAGCAGCTCACAAGGACCCGGGACAGGGAATTGGGATGAGCAGTTCTTC. Protein product: CASSSQGPGTGNWDEQFF.

The chain recombines TRBV7-2 with TRBJ2-7; 11 nucleotides line up with TRBD2. CDR1 and CDR2 (germline): SGHTA, FQGNSA. V lost 2 bases, J lost 4 bases, and 10 bases stayed unmatched. This CDR3 is built from 17 residues. CDR3 DNA: TGTGCCAGCAGCTTACCGTTAGCGGGAGGGTCCCCGTACGAGCAGTACTTC. This sequence encodes CASSLPLAGGSPYEQYF. The variable domain in full, completed from reference TRBV7-2 and TRBJ2-7, reads GAGVSQSPSNKVTEKGKDVELRCDPISGHTALYWYRQSLGQGLEFLIYFQGNSAPDKSGLPSDRFSAERTGGSVSTLTIQRTQQEDSAVYLCASSLPLAGGSPYEQYFGPGTRLTVT.

This sequence joins TRBV16 and TRBJ2-1; D unresolved. The CDR3 is made up of 12 amino acids. V was pared by 2 bases and J by 9 bases, with 8 bases between. The V gene's germline CDR1 is KGHSY and CDR2 FQNENV. The CDR3 sequence: CASSQTRVEQFF. The CDR3 DNA reads TGTGCCAGCAGCCAAACTCGGGTTGAGCAGTTCTTC.

The rearrangement links TRBV11-2 to TRBJ2-5; 11 bases align to TRBD2. J lost 5 bases, V lost 5 bases, and 10 bases had no gene match. The CDR3 totals 16 residues. CDR1 and CDR2 (germline): SGHAT, FQNNGV. DNA of the CDR3: TGTGCCAGCAGCCTTGATCTAGCGGGAGGTAGGGAGACCCAGTACTTC. Translation: CASSLDLAGGRETQYF. Filled out from reference TRBV11-2 and TRBJ2-5, the complete variable domain reads EAGVAQSPRYKIIEKRQSVAFWCNPISGHATLYWYQQILGQGPKLLIQFQNNGVVDDSQLPKDRFSAERLKGVDSTLKIQPAKLEDSAVYLCASSLDLAGGRETQYFGPGTRLLVL.

This chain uses TRBV27 with TRBJ2-7; 10 nucleotides align to TRBD1. This CDR3 is 14 amino acids long. The junction had 7 bases not matched to a gene; V was cut back by 5 bases and J by 6 bases. Germline lookup yields CDR1 MNHEY and CDR2 SMNVEV (reference sequence). The CDR3 spells CASSPGQGLPEQYF. The CDR3 DNA sequence: TGTGCCAGCAGTCCGGGACAGGGGTTGCCCGAGCAGTACTTC.

This chain connects TRBV28 to TRBJ2-2; D gene unclear. Trimming stripped 2 bases from V and 6 bases from J, with 13 bases between. CDR3 length: 15 residues. Germline V CDR1 and CDR2: MDHEN, SYDVKM. DNA of the CDR3: TGTGCCAGCAGTTTAATTAGATTAGTCCCCGGGGAGCTGTTTTTT. Translating gives CASSLIRLVPGELFF.

The CDR3 DNA reads TGCAGCGTTGAATTCGAGACTAGCGGATTCTACGAGCAGTACTTC. It yields the protein CSVEFETSGFYEQYF. The chain uses TRBV29-1 and TRBJ2-7; 9 positions match TRBD2. Germline trimming cut 2 bases from V and 3 bases from J; bases unmatched to any gene: 8. CDR3 length: 15 residues. CDR1 and CDR2 from the germline V gene are SQVTM and ANQGSEA.

The chain employs TRBV10-2 and TRBJ2-3; D unclear. The CDR3 runs to 14 residues. The V gene's germline CDR1 is WSHSY and CDR2 SAAADI. Trimming pared 7 bases from V and 5 bases from J, leaving 16 bases between. The CDR3: CASTKRKLEDTQYF. Here the CDR3 DNA reads TGCGCCAGCACAAAGAGGAAGCTCGAAGATACGCAGTATTTT.

The J gene is TRBJ2-2, the V gene TRBV7-2, with 12 bases aligning to TRBD2. Germline V CDR1 and CDR2: SGHTA, FQGNSA. The CDR3 extends over 16 amino acids. Trimming took 5 bases from V and 5 from J; bases not matched to a gene: 6. The CDR3 DNA is TGTGCCAGCAGCGCCCTGACTAGCGGGAGTACCGGGGAGCTGTTTTTT. Its protein product is CASSALTSGSTGELFF.